This TCR beta chain was retrieved from a study of blood T cell repertoires in COVID-19. Study as a whole: COVID-19 samples collected from the United States, Italy and Spain covered acute and convalescent phases. Sample material is recorded as cDNA or gDNA derived from T cells, B-cell-depleted T cells, or PBMCs.

The Seattle site enrolled patients during active infection and followed them longitudinally. J gave up 4 bases and V 7 bases, and 5 bases lay outside the gene matches. Germline loops: CDR1 MDHEN, CDR2 SYDVKM. This CDR3 spans 14 amino acids. Per the original methods: The assay estimated nucleated cells by amplifying reference gene primers. TCRdb's copy holds only in-frame clones and misses some; the assay was immunoSEQ multiplex PCR. V, J and clone size reflect that table, while D and trimming were determined from the DNA. The sample carries roughly 200,000 clones, about 88% recorded once. The chain is built from TRBV28 and TRBJ2-3, with 10 bases lining up with TRBD2. This sequence was found in a woman aged 45 to 65 with COVID-19, enrolled during active disease. Material: peripheral blood. DNA of the CDR3: TGTGCCAGCATGGAGCGGGGGGGATCAGATACGCAGTATTTT. Translated, it gives CASMERGGSDTQYF.